This is a list of T cell receptor beta chains from one sample in a study of blood T cell repertoires in COVID-19. Generated by immunoSEQ multiplex PCR, the TCRdb table keeps only in-frame clones and is missing some. The sample lists 300,000 to 350,000 clones, around nine tenths occurring once. Material for sequencing was PBMCs or T cells enriched from blood (not recorded which). Receptors originate from a woman in her 30s who had recovered from COVID-19. Both conserved end residues are part of each CDR3. The D gene is left open where the match is weak.

>TRBJ1-5|TRBV18|15|.
CASSLQRGIEQPQHF
TGTGCCAGCTCACTCCAGCGGGGGATAGAGCAGCCCCAGCATTTT
>TRBJ2-7|TRBV5-1|14|TRBD1
CASSLARGLDEQYF
TGCGCCAGCAGCTTGGCCAGGGGGCTCGACGAGCAGTACTTC
>TRBJ2-2|TRBV5-6|17|TRBD2
CASSLVLREGSGGELFF
TGTGCCAGCAGCTTGGTCTTGCGGGAGGGATCCGGCGGGGAGCTGTTTTTT
>TRBJ2-5|TRBV7-2|14|.
CASSLEARQETQYF
TGTGCCAGCAGCTTAGAGGCTAGGCAAGAGACCCAGTACTTC
>TRBJ2-1|TRBV10-3|15|.
CAISESRGLYNEQFF
TGTGCCATCAGTGAGTCGAGAGGATTGTACAATGAGCAGTTCTTC
>TRBJ2-7|TRBV7-2|14|TRBD1
CASSWRQGSYEQYF
TGTGCCAGCAGCTGGAGACAGGGATCCTACGAGCAGTACTTC
>TRBJ1-1|TRBV11-2|15|.
CASSPTPGGRTEAFF
TGTGCCAGCAGCCCGACCCCCGGGGGGCGCACTGAAGCTTTCTTT
>TRBJ2-7|TRBV5-6|14|.
CASSLGHPTYEQYF
TGTGCCAGCAGCTTGGGGCACCCGACCTACGAGCAGTACTTC
>TRBJ2-7|TRBV4-1|14|.
CASSLRTDNYEQYF
TGCGCCAGCAGCCTCCGGACAGACAATTACGAGCAGTACTTC
>TRBJ2-7|TRBV27|16|TRBD2
CASSPSSGLAHDEQYF
TGTGCCAGCAGTCCCAGCTCGGGACTAGCTCACGACGAGCAGTACTTC
>TRBJ1-3|TRBV27|14|.
CASRKSGSGNTIYF
TGTGCCAGCAGAAAGTCAGGCTCTGGAAACACCATATATTTT
>TRBJ2-1|TRBV19|15|TRBD2
CASSRSLAGLHEQFF
TGTGCCAGTAGTCGATCGCTAGCGGGACTCCATGAGCAGTTCTTC
>TRBJ1-5|TRBV28|15|TRBD1
CASSASGQVYQPQHF
TGTGCCAGCAGTGCTTCGGGACAGGTCTATCAGCCCCAGCATTTT
>TRBJ1-5|TRBV7-9|15|TRBD1
CASSPGTGGHQPQHF
TGTGCCAGCAGCCCTGGGACAGGGGGCCACCAGCCCCAGCATTTT
>TRBJ2-7|TRBV6-5|13|TRBD2
CASSTGGTPNQYF
TGTGCCAGCAGTACGGGGGGGACACCCAACCAGTACTTC
>TRBJ2-1|TRBV7-6|14|.
CASSQMKGFNEQFF
TGTGCCAGCAGCCAGATGAAGGGGTTCAATGAGCAGTTCTTC
>TRBJ2-5|TRBV11-3|17|TRBD2
CASSHGASGRMGETQYF
TGTGCCAGCAGCCACGGGGCTAGCGGGAGGATGGGGGAGACCCAGTACTTC
>TRBJ2-7|TRBV5-4|15|.
CASSLFQQPTYEQYF
TGTGCCAGCAGCCTGTTCCAACAGCCGACCTACGAGCAGTACTTC
>TRBJ2-7|TRBV6-2/TRBV6-3|19|TRBD2
CASSYSIFLAGGVWGEQYF
TGTGCCAGCAGTTACTCGATCTTTCTAGCGGGAGGTGTTTGGGGCGAGCAGTACTTC
>TRBJ2-2|TRBV10-2|15|.
CASSDGTTNTGELFF
TGCGCCAGCAGTGATGGGACAACGAACACCGGGGAGCTGTTTTTT
>TRBJ1-2|TRBV18|15|TRBD1
CASSPPTGYLYGYTF
TGTGCCAGCTCACCACCGACAGGGTACCTCTATGGCTACACCTTC
>TRBJ1-4|TRBV19|14|.
CATRSPRTNEKLFF
TGTGCCACCCGCTCCCCCAGGACTAATGAAAAACTGTTTTTT
>TRBJ1-5|TRBV10-2|18|TRBD1
CASSELGQGSWSNQPQHF
TGCGCCAGCAGTGAGCTGGGACAGGGGAGTTGGAGCAATCAGCCCCAGCATTTT
>TRBJ1-2|TRBV25-1|16|.
CASSDVGGQTNYGYTF
TGTGCCAGCAGTGACGTGGGAGGTCAAACTAACTATGGCTACACCTTC
>TRBJ2-1|TRBV6-5|14|TRBD2
CASSLAGAYNEQFF
TGTGCCAGCAGTCTAGCGGGAGCCTACAATGAGCAGTTCTTC
>TRBJ1-2|TRBV19|14|TRBD1
CASSSGTGFVGYTF
TGTGCCAGTTCCTCCGGGACAGGGTTTGTTGGCTACACCTTC
>TRBJ2-2|TRBV2|15|.
CASSPRTAPTGELFF
TGTGCCAGCAGTCCAAGGACAGCTCCCACCGGGGAGCTGTTTTTT
>TRBJ1-1|TRBV10-3|13|.
CAISGQANTEAFF
TGTGCCATCAGTGGACAGGCCAACACTGAAGCTTTCTTT
>TRBJ1-2|TRBV18|15|.
CASSPPEGQIYGYTF
TGTGCCAGCTCACCTCCCGAAGGACAGATCTATGGCTACACCTTC
>TRBJ2-3|TRBV7-3|14|TRBD1
CASSSAGTEDTQYF
TGTGCCAGCAGCTCCGCCGGGACAGAAGATACGCAGTATTTT